Below are 9 T cell receptor beta chains sequenced from a single sample in a study of T cell responses to AZD1222 COVID-19 vaccine. Some clones are missing from TCRdb's copy, which holds only in-frame ones; the method was immunoSEQ multiplex PCR. The sample has about 77,000 clones, roughly 90% seen once. The specimen comprised peripheral blood, sampled 28 days after the second AZD1222 dose. Receptors originate from an adult who received the AZD1222 COVID-19 vaccine.

The chain carries TRBV5-1 and TRBJ1-2, with TRBD1 matching over 8 bases. The germline V gene has CDR1 SGHRS and CDR2 YFSETQ. The V gene end was trimmed by 3 bases and the J gene end by 5 bases; junction bases not matched to a gene: 6. The CDR3 is 14 amino acids. The CDR3 nucleotides are TGCGCCAGCAGCTCACAGGGGGTAGGGTATGGCTACACCTTC. Its translation: CASSSQGVGYGYTF.

This sequence joins TRBV29-1 and TRBJ2-3; D ambiguous. The ends were cut back, 7 bases at V and 4 bases at J, with 0 bases in the middle. Germline loops: CDR1 SQVTM, CDR2 ANQGSEA. This CDR3 is built from 8 residues. CDR3 region: CSADTQYF. DNA of the CDR3: TGCAGCGCAGATACGCAGTATTTT.

The DNA for the CDR3 is TGTGCCACCAGCACAAAATCCACCTATGGCTACACCTTC. Translated, it gives CATSTKSTYGYTF. The gene calls are TRBV15 and TRBJ1-2; D call uncertain. The CDR3 length is 13 residues. V gave up 4 bases and J gave up 4 bases, with 10 bases separating them. The germline V gene encodes CDR1 LNHNV and CDR2 YYDKDF (reference sequence).

V gene TRBV30 combines with J gene TRBJ1-4; D is uncertain. Per germline, CDR1 GTSNPN and CDR2 SVGIG (reference sequence). Trimming took off 3 bases at V and 3 bases at J, with 8 bases between the two ends. The CDR3 extends over 13 amino acids. CDR3 loop: CAWRGIANEKLFF. In nucleotides, the CDR3 is TGTGCCTGGAGGGGGATCGCTAATGAAAAACTGTTTTTT.

V gene TRBV14 combines with J gene TRBJ1-4; maybe TRBD1 (6 bases). Germline V gives CDR1 SGHDN, CDR2 FVKESK. The ends were cut back, 5 bases at V and 3 bases at J, with 19 bases in the middle. The CDR3 runs to 17 residues. CDR3 amino acids: CASSLTLWGQANEKLFF. The CDR3 coding sequence is TGTGCCAGCAGCTTGACCCTTTGGGGGCAGGCTAATGAAAAACTGTTTTTT.

The J gene is TRBJ1-4, the V gene TRBV3-1 (or the pseudogene TRBV3-2); tentatively, D is TRBD1 (5 bases). Germline V gene data show CDR1 as LGHDT and CDR2 as YNNKEL (reference sequence). V lost 5 bases to trimming and J lost 8 bases, with 18 bases between them. The CDR3 extends over 15 amino acids. CDR3 region: CASSGAGDWSEKLFF. For the CDR3, the DNA is TGTGCCAGCAGCGGTGCCGGGGACTGGAGCGAAAAACTGTTTTTT.

The rearrangement links TRBV18 to TRBJ2-3, with 7 bases aligning to TRBD1. This CDR3 spans 17 amino acids. Germline V gene data show CDR1 as KGHSH and CDR2 as LQKENI. Trimming removed 2 bases from V and 2 bases from J; junction bases left unmatched: 10. The CDR3 reads CASSPIGAGTATDTQYF. The CDR3, as DNA: TGTGCCAGCTCACCAATCGGGGCCGGGACAGCCACAGATACGCAGTATTTT.

The chain is built from TRBV18 and TRBJ1-1; maybe TRBD1 (5 bases). This CDR3 spans 15 amino acids. CDR1 is KGHSH and CDR2 is LQKENI in the germline V gene. Deletions cut 0 bases from V and 7 bases from J, with 15 bases between. Written as DNA, the CDR3 is TGTGCCAGCTCACCACCGGGGGGGAGTGGGGGTGAAGCTTTCTTT. It codes for CASSPPGGSGGEAFF.

The chain carries TRBV11-2 and TRBJ1-1; D is possibly TRBD1 (6 bases). V was trimmed by 0 bases and J by 1 base, leaving 9 bases between them. The CDR3 extends over 15 amino acids. The germline V gene encodes CDR1 SGHAT and CDR2 FQNNGV. Here the CDR3 reads CASSLEGHPNTEAFF. DNA for the CDR3: TGTGCCAGCAGCTTAGAGGGACACCCGAACACTGAAGCTTTCTTT.